This TCR beta chain was sequenced during a study of immune evolution from preneoplasia to lung adenocarcinoma. Overall study: HLA loss of heterozygosity: 6% to 7.5% AIS, about 15% MIA, roughly 30% ADC, none AAH.

Comments on this clone: As yet, its antigen is unknown.

Libraries were prepared by immunoSEQ multiplex PCR; TCRdb keeps only in-frame clonotypes and omits some of them. Of about 16,000 clones listed, 86% are singletons. General study findings and limits: Normal lung had highest clonality; later lesions appeared denser, more diverse.

Per germline, CDR1 SEHNR and CDR2 FQNEAQ (reference sequence). V was clipped by 5 bases and J by 4 bases, with 16 bases between them. The CDR3 has 15 amino acids. The TCR was taken from a person aged 65-85 years with invasive lung adenocarcinoma. The gene calls are TRBV7-9 and TRBJ2-3; D is possibly TRBD1 (5 bases). Sequencing used FFPE invasive lung adenocarcinoma tissue. In DNA form, the CDR3 reads TGTGCCAGCAGCCCGGATAGGGGTTGGGCAGATACGCAGTATTTT. Translation: CASSPDRGWADTQYF.